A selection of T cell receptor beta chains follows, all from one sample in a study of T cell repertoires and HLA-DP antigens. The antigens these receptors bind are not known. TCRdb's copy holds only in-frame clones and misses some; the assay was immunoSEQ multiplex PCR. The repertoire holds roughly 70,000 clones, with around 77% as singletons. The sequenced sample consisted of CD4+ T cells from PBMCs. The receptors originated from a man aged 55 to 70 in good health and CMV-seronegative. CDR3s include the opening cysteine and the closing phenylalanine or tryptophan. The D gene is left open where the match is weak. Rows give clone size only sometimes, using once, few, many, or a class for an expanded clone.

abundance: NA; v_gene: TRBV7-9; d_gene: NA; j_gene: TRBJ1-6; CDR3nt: TGTGCCAGCAGCGGGGGGCAATATTCACCCCTCCACTTT; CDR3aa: CASSGGQYSPLHF
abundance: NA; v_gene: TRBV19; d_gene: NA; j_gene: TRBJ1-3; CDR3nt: TGTGCCAGTAGTATTAACACTGGAAACACCATATATTTT; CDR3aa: CASSINTGNTIYF
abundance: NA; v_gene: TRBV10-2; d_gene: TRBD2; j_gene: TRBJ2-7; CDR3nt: TGCGCCAGCAGTGAGTTGTCTAGCGGGGATTACGAGCAGTACTTC; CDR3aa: CASSELSSGDYEQYF
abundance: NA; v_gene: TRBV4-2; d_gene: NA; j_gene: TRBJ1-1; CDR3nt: TGTGCCAGCAGCCAAGATCTTGCCAGGGACCGAGCTTTCTTT; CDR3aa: CASSQDLARDRAFF
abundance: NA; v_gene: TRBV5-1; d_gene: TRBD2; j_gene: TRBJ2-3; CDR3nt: TGCGCCAGCAGCTTAGCGGGGTTCAGAGATACGCAGTATTTT; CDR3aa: CASSLAGFRDTQYF
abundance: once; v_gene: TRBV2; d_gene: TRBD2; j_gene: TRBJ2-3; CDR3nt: TGTGCCAGCAGTGAAACGGTTCTAGCGGGGGGGGCAAGCACAGATACGCAGTATTTT; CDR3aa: CASSETVLAGGASTDTQYF
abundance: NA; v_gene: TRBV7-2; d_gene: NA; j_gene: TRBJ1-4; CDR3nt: TGTGCCAGCAGCTTACCCAGCGACGAAAAACTGTTTTTT; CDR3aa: CASSLPSDEKLFF
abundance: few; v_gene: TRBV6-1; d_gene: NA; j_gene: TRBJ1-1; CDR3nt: TGTGCCAGCAGTGAGGGGCCTCATGGCCCTGAAGCTTTCTTT; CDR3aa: CASSEGPHGPEAFF
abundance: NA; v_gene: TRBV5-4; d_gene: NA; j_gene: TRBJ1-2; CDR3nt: TGTGCCAGCAGCTTAGCCGACGGACACTATGGCTACACCTTC; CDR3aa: CASSLADGHYGYTF
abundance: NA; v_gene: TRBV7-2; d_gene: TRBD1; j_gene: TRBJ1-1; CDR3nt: TGTGCCAGCGGGACAGGGCGGAACACTGAAGCTTTCTTT; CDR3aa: CASGTGRNTEAFF
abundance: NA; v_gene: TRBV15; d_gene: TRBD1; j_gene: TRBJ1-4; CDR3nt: TGTGCCACCAGCAGAGATCCGACAGGGATTAATGAAAAACTGTTTTTT; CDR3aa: CATSRDPTGINEKLFF
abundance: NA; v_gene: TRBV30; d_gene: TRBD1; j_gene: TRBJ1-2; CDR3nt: TGTGCCTGGAGGGGGGGACAGGGCCTTAACTATGGCTACACCTTC; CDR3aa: CAWRGGQGLNYGYTF
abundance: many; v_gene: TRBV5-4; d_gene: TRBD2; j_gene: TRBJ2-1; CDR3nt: TGTGCCAGCAGCCTGTTTCGGGGACTAGCGGGAGACTATGAGCAGTTCTTC; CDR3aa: CASSLFRGLAGDYEQFF
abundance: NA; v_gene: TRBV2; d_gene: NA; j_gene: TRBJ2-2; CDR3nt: TGTGCCAGCAGTATGACTTCTTTGGGGTCCGGGGAGCTGTTTTTT; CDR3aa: CASSMTSLGSGELFF
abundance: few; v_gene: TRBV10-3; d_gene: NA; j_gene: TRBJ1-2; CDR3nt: TGTGCCATCAGTGACCCGGACCCCACTTCCCGCTACACCTTC; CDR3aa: CAISDPDPTSRYTF
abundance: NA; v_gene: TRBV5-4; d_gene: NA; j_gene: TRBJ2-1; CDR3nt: TGTGCCAGCAGCTTGGTGGGGGCGTACAATGAGCAGTTCTTC; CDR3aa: CASSLVGAYNEQFF
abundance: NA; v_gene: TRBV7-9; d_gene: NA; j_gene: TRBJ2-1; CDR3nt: TGTGCCAGCAGCTACTCGGGCAGCTACAATGAGCAGTTCTTC; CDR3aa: CASSYSGSYNEQFF
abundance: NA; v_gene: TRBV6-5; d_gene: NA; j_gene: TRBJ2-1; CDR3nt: TGTGCCAGCAGGAATTACAATGAGCAGTTCTTC; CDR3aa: CASRNYNEQFF
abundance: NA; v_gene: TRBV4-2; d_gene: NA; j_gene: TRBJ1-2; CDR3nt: TGTGCCAGCAGCCAAGATCGTATGGGCTATGGCTACACCTTC; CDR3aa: CASSQDRMGYGYTF
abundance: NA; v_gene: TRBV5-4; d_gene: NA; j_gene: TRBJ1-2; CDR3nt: TGTGCCAGCAGTTTGGACAGTAATAACTATGGCTACACCTTC; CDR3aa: CASSLDSNNYGYTF
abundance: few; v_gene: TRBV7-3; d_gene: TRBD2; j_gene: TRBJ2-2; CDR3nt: TGTGCCAGCAGCCGTGACCATGGAGCGGGAGGGCCGGGCGGGGAGCTGTTTTTT; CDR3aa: CASSRDHGAGGPGGELFF
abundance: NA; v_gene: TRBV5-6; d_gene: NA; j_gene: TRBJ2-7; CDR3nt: TGTGCCAGCAGCTTCCCCAGGGGGGCAGGGCGACGGTACGAGCAGTACTTC; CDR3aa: CASSFPRGAGRRYEQYF
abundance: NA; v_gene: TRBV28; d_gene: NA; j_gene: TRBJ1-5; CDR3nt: TGTGCCAGCAGTTTAGCTGGGGTGGGCAATCAGCCCCAGCATTTT; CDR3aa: CASSLAGVGNQPQHF
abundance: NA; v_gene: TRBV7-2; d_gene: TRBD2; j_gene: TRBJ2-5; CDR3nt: TGTGCCAGCAGCTTTGCGGGAGAAGAGACCCAGTACTTC; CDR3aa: CASSFAGEETQYF
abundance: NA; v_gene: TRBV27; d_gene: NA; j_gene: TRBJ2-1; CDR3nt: TGTGCCAGCAGTCCGGGACGGGCGGCGAATGAGCAGTTCTTC; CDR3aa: CASSPGRAANEQFF
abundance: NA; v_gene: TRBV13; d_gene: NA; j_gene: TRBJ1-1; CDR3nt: TGTGCCAGCAGCTCTAGGGACACTGAAGCTTTCTTT; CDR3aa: CASSSRDTEAFF
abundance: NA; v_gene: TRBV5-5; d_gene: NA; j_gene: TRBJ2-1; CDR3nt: TGTGCCAGCAGCTTGGAGGTTGAGCAGTTCTTC; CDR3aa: CASSLEVEQFF
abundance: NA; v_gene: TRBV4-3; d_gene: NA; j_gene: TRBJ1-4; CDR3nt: TGCGCCAGCAGCCAAGATCCTAGGGGAAGGAATGAAAAACTGTTTTTT; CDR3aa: CASSQDPRGRNEKLFF
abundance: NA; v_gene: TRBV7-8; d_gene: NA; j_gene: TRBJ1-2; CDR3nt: TGTGCCAGCAGCTTAGATCAGGTCAACTATGGCTACACCTTC; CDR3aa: CASSLDQVNYGYTF
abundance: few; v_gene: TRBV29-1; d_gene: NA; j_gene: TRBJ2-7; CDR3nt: TGCAGCGTTGAAACATGGGGCAGGGGAACCTACGAGCAGTACTTC; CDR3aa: CSVETWGRGTYEQYF
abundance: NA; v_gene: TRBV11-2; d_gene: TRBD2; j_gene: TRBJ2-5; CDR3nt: TGTGCCAGCAGCGCCCGGACTAGCGGGGGCAGGGAGACCCAGTACTTC; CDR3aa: CASSARTSGGRETQYF
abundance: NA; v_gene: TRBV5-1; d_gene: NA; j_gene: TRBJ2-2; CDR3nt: TGCGCCAGCAGCAACCACAGGGACGGACCCGGGGAGCTGTTTTTT; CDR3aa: CASSNHRDGPGELFF
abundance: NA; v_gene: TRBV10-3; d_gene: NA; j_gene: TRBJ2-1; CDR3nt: TGTGCCATCAGTGGGTCGGAGTACAATGAGCAGTTCTTC; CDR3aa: CAISGSEYNEQFF
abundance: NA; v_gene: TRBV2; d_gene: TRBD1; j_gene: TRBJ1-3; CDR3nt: TGTGCCAGCAGTTGGGGACAGAGCTCTGGAAACACCATATATTTT; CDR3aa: CASSWGQSSGNTIYF
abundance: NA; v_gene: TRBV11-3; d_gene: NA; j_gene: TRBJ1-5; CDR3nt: TGTGCCAGCAGCTTAGCAGGAGGGGCCAATCAGCCCCAGCATTTT; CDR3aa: CASSLAGGANQPQHF
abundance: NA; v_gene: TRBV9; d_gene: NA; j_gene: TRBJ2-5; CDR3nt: TGTGCCAGCAGCCCCAAACTAGCCGGAGAGACCCAGTACTTC; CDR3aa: CASSPKLAGETQYF
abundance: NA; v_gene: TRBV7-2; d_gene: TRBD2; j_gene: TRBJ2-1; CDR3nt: TGTGCCAGCAGCTTAGTCGTACTAGCGGGCTACAATGAGCAGTTCTTC; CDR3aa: CASSLVVLAGYNEQFF
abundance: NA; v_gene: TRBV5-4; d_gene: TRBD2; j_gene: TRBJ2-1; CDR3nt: TGTGCCAGCAGCTTGGGACGACTGCGCGGGGGGGGTGGCAATGAGCAGTTCTTC; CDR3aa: CASSLGRLRGGGGNEQFF
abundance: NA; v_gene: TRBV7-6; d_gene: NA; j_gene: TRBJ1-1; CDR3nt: TGTGCCAGCAGCTTATCTACTAACGGGGAAGCTTTCTTT; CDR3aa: CASSLSTNGEAFF
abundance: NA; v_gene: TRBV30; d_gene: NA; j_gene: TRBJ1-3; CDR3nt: TGTGCCTGGAGTGGAGGGTTCGGAAACACCATATATTTT; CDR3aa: CAWSGGFGNTIYF
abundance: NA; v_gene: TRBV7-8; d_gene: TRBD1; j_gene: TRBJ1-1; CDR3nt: TGTGCCAGCAGCTTCACCGACAGGGGTGGCACTGAAGCTTTCTTT; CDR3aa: CASSFTDRGGTEAFF
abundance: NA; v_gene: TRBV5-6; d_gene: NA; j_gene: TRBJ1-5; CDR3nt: TGTGCCAGCAGCTTCGGGGGGAATCAGCCCCAGCATTTT; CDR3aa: CASSFGGNQPQHF
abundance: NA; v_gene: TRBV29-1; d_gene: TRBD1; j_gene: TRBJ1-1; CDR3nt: TGCAGCGCCCGGACAGGGATGAACACTGAAGCTTTCTTT; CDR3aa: CSARTGMNTEAFF
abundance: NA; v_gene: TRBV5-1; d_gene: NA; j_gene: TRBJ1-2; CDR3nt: TGCGCCAGCAGCGGGGCACAGACCACTAACTATGGCTACACCTTC; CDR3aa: CASSGAQTTNYGYTF
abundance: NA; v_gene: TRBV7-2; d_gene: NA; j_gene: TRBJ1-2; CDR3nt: TGTGCCAGCAGCACGCAGGGATACCTCGGTGGCTACACCTTC; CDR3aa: CASSTQGYLGGYTF
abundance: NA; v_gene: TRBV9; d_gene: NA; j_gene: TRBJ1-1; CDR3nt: TGTGCCAGCAGCCCCCCTGGCAGGTTTACTGAAGCTTTCTTT; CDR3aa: CASSPPGRFTEAFF
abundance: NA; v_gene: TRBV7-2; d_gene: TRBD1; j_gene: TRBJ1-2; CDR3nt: TGTGCCAGCAGCTTAGACAGGGGATCGACCTATGGCTACACCTTC; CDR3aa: CASSLDRGSTYGYTF
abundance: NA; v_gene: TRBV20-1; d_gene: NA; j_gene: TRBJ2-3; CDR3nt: TGCAGTGCTAAATTGTCTGGACCGCAGTATTTT; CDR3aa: CSAKLSGPQYF
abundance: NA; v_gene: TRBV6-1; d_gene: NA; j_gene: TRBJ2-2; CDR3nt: TGTGCCAGCAGGGGAGGAGTGGGGGTAGAGCTGTTTTTT; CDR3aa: CASRGGVGVELFF
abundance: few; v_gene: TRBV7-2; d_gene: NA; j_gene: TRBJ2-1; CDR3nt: TGTGCCAGCAGCTTAGGGGGACTCTATTACAATGAGCAGTTCTTC; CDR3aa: CASSLGGLYYNEQFF
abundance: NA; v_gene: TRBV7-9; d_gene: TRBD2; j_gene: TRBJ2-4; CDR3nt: TGTGCCAGCAGCTTAGGGACTAGCTCTGCCAAAAACATTCAGTACTTC; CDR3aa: CASSLGTSSAKNIQYF
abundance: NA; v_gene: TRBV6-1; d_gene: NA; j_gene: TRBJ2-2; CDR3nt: TGTGCCAGCAGTGAAGCTCGGGGGAACACCGGGGAGCTGTTTTTT; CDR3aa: CASSEARGNTGELFF
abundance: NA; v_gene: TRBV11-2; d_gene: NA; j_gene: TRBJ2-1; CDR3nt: TGTGCCAGCAGCTTAAGGGAGAGAGGCGAGCAGTTCTTC; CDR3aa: CASSLRERGEQFF